This TCR beta chain was sequenced during a study of human T cells and chemical hapten exposure. After removal of 1 base from V and 5 bases from J, the junction contained 2 bases not matched to a gene. CDR1 KGHSH and CDR2 LQKENI come from the germline V gene. This CDR3 is built from 14 residues. Regarding time point: pre-sensitization, week 0. Treatment described: therapeutic diphenylcyclopropenone sensitization with weekly scalp DPC. From the RACE reads, TCRdb called clonotypes with MiXCR, one entry per CDR3 protein. This table has 50,000 to 65,000 distinct CDR3 sequences, 5.5% to 7.5% appearing once. Study results and limitations: Controls had significantly fewer large CDR3 similarity clusters than were formed by expanded TCRs.

In this sample, this clonotype turned up many times. Antigen: not known. V is TRBV18 and J is TRBJ1-5, with 7 bases fitting TRBD1. Sequenced material: whole blood, taken in connection with sensitization to the hapten diphenylcyclopropenone (DPC). This clonotype originated in a young woman with alopecia areata. Some clones in this sample may be carry-over from other donors' samples. CDR3 nucleotides: TGTGCCAGCTCACCACAGGGGGCCGATCAGCCCCAGCATTTT. Translated, it gives CASSPQGADQPQHF.